The 5 T cell receptor beta chains given below trace back to one sample, sequenced in a study of response to subunit inactivated influenza vaccine. TCRdb re-analysed the RT-PCR reads in MiXCR, keeping a single row per CDR3 protein. Among 500,000 to 600,000 distinct CDR3 sequences listed, 10% to 15% were seen once. Here the sequenced sample was PBMCs from blood, taken roughly 6 weeks after vaccination. These receptor sequences come from a man aged 50 to 60 who received an inactivated influenza vaccine.

This chain joins TRBV20-1 and TRBJ2-5; TRBD1 might be the D (5 bases). V was clipped by 6 bases and J by 1 base, with 18 bases between them. The CDR3 has 15 residues. Germline-derived CDR1 and CDR2 are DFQATT and SNEGSKA (reference sequence). The CDR3 sequence: CSASGQGPRQETQYF. CDR3 nucleotide sequence: TGCAGTGCGTCCGGCCAGGGCCCCCGCCAAGAGACCCAGTACTTC.

This clonotype was found many times. The V call is TRBV20-1, the J call TRBJ1-5, with 7 bases that match TRBD1. Trimming took 2 bases from V and 2 from J; bases not matched to a gene: 3. CDR1 DFQATT and CDR2 SNEGSKA come from the germline V gene (reference sequence). The CDR3 spans 14 residues. The CDR3 bases are TGCAGTGCTAGAAGACAGGGAGGCAATCAGCCCCAGCATTTT. It codes for CSARRQGGNQPQHF.

There are a few counts of this clonotype. This chain joins TRBV7-2 and TRBJ1-5; TRBD1 might be the D (6 bases). Deletions cut 4 bases from V and 7 bases from J, with 11 bases between. The germline V gene has CDR1 SGHTA and CDR2 FQGNSA. The CDR3 is 13 residues long. CDR3 sequence reads: CASSSGVRQPQHF. CDR3 bases: TGTGCCAGCAGCTCAGGGGTACGACAGCCCCAGCATTTT.

The V gene is TRBV4-3, the J gene TRBJ2-6, with 12 bases identical to TRBD2. V shed 1 base, J shed 0 bases, and the junction held 4 bases outside the gene matches. The CDR3 runs 19 residues. Germline CDR1 reads LGHNA; CDR2 reads YSLEER. The CDR3 DNA sequence: TGCGCCAGCAGCCAAGCCCGACTAGCGGGAGACTCTGGGGCCAACGTCCTGACTTTC. Protein: CASSQARLAGDSGANVLTF.

The chain is built from TRBV5-1 and TRBJ2-3, with D tentatively TRBD1 (5 bases). Trimming shortened V by 4 bases and J by 3 bases, and 9 bases separated the two germline ends. Germline values: CDR1 SGHRS, CDR2 YFSETQ. The CDR3 loop spans 13 amino acids. For the CDR3, the DNA is TGCGCCAGCAGCAACCAGGGTACAGATACGCAGTATTTT. Translated, it gives CASSNQGTDTQYF. Based on the CDR3 plus reference TRBV5-1 and TRBJ2-3, the full variable domain is KAGVTQTPRYLIKTRGQQVTLSCSPISGHRSVSWYQQTPGQGLQFLFEYFSETQRNKGNFPGRFSGRQFSNSRSEMNVSTLELGDSALYLCASSNQGTDTQYFGPGTRLTVL.